This is a list of T cell receptor beta chains from one sample in a study of CD8 T cells in ankylosing spondylitis. TCRdb re-called the 5' RACE reads with MiXCR, one entry per CDR3 protein. The table has 800,000 to 900,000 distinct CDR3 sequences, approximately 12% seen once. The sequenced material came from blood, either unsorted or a sorted T cell fraction (not recorded which). Receptors originate from a male donor with ankylosing spondylitis. CDR3s include the opening cysteine and the closing phenylalanine or tryptophan. The D gene is left open where the match is weak. For some rows the clone size is stated as once, few or many, or as a class when expanded; others skip it.

v_call	d_call	clone_size	j_call	cdr3_nt	cdr3_aa
TRBV21-1	.	.	TRBJ1-2	TGTGCCAGCAGCATACAGGGATTCGGATATGGCTACACCTTC	CASSIQGFGYGYTF
TRBV12-3/TRBV12-4	TRBD1	.	TRBJ2-3	TGTGCCAGCAGTCCCGGGACAGGCTTCACAGATACGCAGTATTTT	CASSPGTGFTDTQYF
TRBV28	.	.	TRBJ2-3	TGTGCCAGCAGTCCGACATACCCCAGGACGAGACGCACAGATACGCAGTATTTT	CASSPTYPRTRRTDTQYF
TRBV7-3	.	.	TRBJ1-1	TGTGCCAGCAGCTTAAGCGGTATTGGGGGTTCCACTGAAGCTTTCTTT	CASSLSGIGGSTEAFF
TRBV5-1	.	.	TRBJ2-1	TGCGCCAGCAGGACTGGGGGCTACAATGAGCAGTTCTTC	CASRTGGYNEQFF
TRBV15	TRBD1	.	TRBJ1-6	TGTGCCACCCAAGCAGGAGGGACAGGGGACTCACCCCTCCACTTT	CATQAGGTGDSPLHF
TRBV20-1	.	few	TRBJ2-3	TGCAGTGCCGCGAAATGGGACACGGAAGGAGATACGCAGTATTTT	CSAAKWDTEGDTQYF
TRBV9	TRBD2	many	TRBJ2-5	TGTGCCAGCAGCGTAGGCACTAGCGGGAGCGGGACCCAGTACTTC	CASSVGTSGSGTQYF
TRBV28	TRBD1	.	TRBJ1-5	TGTGCCAGCAATTCCCTCAGGGGGCGGGCTCGGCAGCCCCAGCATTTT	CASNSLRGRARQPQHF
TRBV7-2	.	.	TRBJ2-1	TGTGCCAGCAGCCCATTCCGAGCAAAAACCTACAATGAGCAGTTCTTC	CASSPFRAKTYNEQFF
TRBV5-1	.	few	TRBJ1-3	TGCGCCAGCAGGACAGAAGCTGGAAACACCATATATTTT	CASRTEAGNTIYF
TRBV10-3	.	.	TRBJ2-1	TGTGCCTCGGGGACCGGGGCCCCCGACTACAATGAGCAGTTCTTC	CASGTGAPDYNEQFF
TRBV6-5	.	.	TRBJ2-5	TGTGCCAGCAGTTACGCAGGGAAAGAGACCCAGTACTTC	CASSYAGKETQYF
TRBV4-2	.	few	TRBJ1-1	TGTGCCAGCAGCCAAGAGGCCAGCGCCACTGAAGCTTTCTTT	CASSQEASATEAFF
TRBV7-2	.	few	TRBJ2-3	TGTGCCAGCCTAGTGGAATTCACAGATACGCAGTATTTT	CASLVEFTDTQYF
TRBV20-1	.	.	TRBJ1-5	TGCAGTGCTAGAGAACAGGGACGGCCTGATCAGCCCCAGCATTTT	CSAREQGRPDQPQHF
TRBV4-3	TRBD1	few	TRBJ2-1	TGCGCCAGCAGCCAAGATGTTAGGGGGCGAGTGTTGGGATTC	CASSQDVRGRVLGF
TRBV12-3/TRBV12-4	TRBD2	.	TRBJ2-1	TGTGCCAGCAGTCCCTCCCTAGCGGGAGGTTGGCAGTTCTTC	CASSPSLAGGWQFF
TRBV5-1	TRBD2	many	TRBJ2-3	TGCGCCAGCAGCGCCGGACTAGCGGGGGGCACAGATACGCAGTATTTT	CASSAGLAGGTDTQYF
TRBV5-1	.	many	TRBJ1-1	TGCGCCAGCAGCTTGGGACCGTTCTTAGGGGGGGACACTGAAGCTTTCTTT	CASSLGPFLGGDTEAFF
TRBV3-1	TRBD2	once	TRBJ2-7	TGTGCCAGCAGCCGATTGCTAGCGGGAGCAAACGAGCAGTACTTC	CASSRLLAGANEQYF
TRBV15	.	.	TRBJ1-1	TGTGCCACCAGCACGGACATTTCGAACACTGAAGCTTTCTTT	CATSTDISNTEAFF
TRBV7-2	.	many	TRBJ2-7	TGTGCCAGCAGCTTAAAACTAGGTAGCTACGAGCAGTACTTC	CASSLKLGSYEQYF
TRBV20-1	.	many	TRBJ2-7	TGCAGTGCTAGAGGACAAATCTACGAGCAGTACTTC	CSARGQIYEQYF
TRBV20-1	.	.	TRBJ2-7	TGCAGTGCTTGCGACAGGACCTACGAGCAGTACTTC	CSACDRTYEQYF
TRBV7-6	.	few	TRBJ2-1	TGTGCCAGCAGCTTAGTAATGCTGGGGCACAATGAGCAGTTCTTC	CASSLVMLGHNEQFF
TRBV12-3/TRBV12-4	TRBD2	.	TRBJ2-5	TGTGCCAGCAGTTTCGGCGGGAGGGATTCGGAGACCCAGTACTTC	CASSFGGRDSETQYF
TRBV5-6	TRBD1	.	TRBJ1-6	TGTGCCAGCAGCCAGGGGGGCGGCCATTCACCCCTCCACTTT	CASSQGGGHSPLHF
TRBV7-2	TRBD1	.	TRBJ2-5	TGTGCCAGCAGCCACCGTCGGACAGGGCGGGAGACCCAGTACTTC	CASSHRRTGRETQYF
TRBV15	.	few	TRBJ2-1	TGTGCCACCAGTTGGTTCAGGGGAACGGGCAATGAGCAGTTCTTC	CATSWFRGTGNEQFF
TRBV9	.	few	TRBJ2-7	TGTGCCAGCAGCGTAGTCCCCCCTAGCCTTCAGAGGGAGCAGTACTTC	CASSVVPPSLQREQYF
TRBV11-2	TRBD1	many	TRBJ2-1	TGTGCCAGCAGCAAAGACAGGGTTTGGACCGCTAAGAATGAGCAGTTCTTC	CASSKDRVWTAKNEQFF
TRBV5-5	TRBD1	few	TRBJ2-7	TGTGCCAGCAGCGTCGATTGGGACAGGAGGAGAGACGAGCAGTACTTC	CASSVDWDRRRDEQYF
TRBV24-1	TRBD1	.	TRBJ1-5	TGTGCCACCAGTGATTCAAGACAGGGCCTATATCAGCCCCAGCATTTT	CATSDSRQGLYQPQHF
TRBV18	.	.	TRBJ1-1	TGTGCCAGCTCACCCGCGACAGGAGGTTACACTGAAGCTTTCTTT	CASSPATGGYTEAFF
TRBV12-3/TRBV12-4	.	many	TRBJ1-2	TGTGCCAGCACCCTACGAGAGGTCTACTATGGCTACACCTTC	CASTLREVYYGYTF
TRBV7-2	TRBD2	.	TRBJ2-5	TGTGCCAGCAGCTTATATAGCGGGGGGTACCAAGAGACCCAGTACTTC	CASSLYSGGYQETQYF
TRBV6-1	.	.	TRBJ2-7	TGTGCCAGCAGTCTCTCAGCGGGCGCTACCTACGAGCAGTACTTC	CASSLSAGATYEQYF
TRBV5-1	TRBD1	few	TRBJ2-1	TGCGCCAGCAGCGGACAGGGTGGTGGTGAGCAGTTCTTC	CASSGQGGGEQFF
TRBV7-6	.	.	TRBJ2-7	TGTGCCAGCAGCTCGAGCCGCCTCGAGCAGTACTTC	CASSSSRLEQYF
TRBV20-1	.	few	TRBJ2-7	TGCAGTGCTAGAGGTCACAGGGTCAAGGGGGAGCAGTACTTC	CSARGHRVKGEQYF
TRBV7-2	.	few	TRBJ2-3	TGTGCCAGTACTAGCTTGTGGGGAGATACGCAGTATTTT	CASTSLWGDTQYF
TRBV20-1	TRBD2	few	TRBJ2-1	TGCAGTGCTAGAGGACTAGCCAATCCCCTTTATGAGCAGTTCTTC	CSARGLANPLYEQFF
TRBV25-1	.	few	TRBJ2-7	TGTGCCAGCAGTGGGATCTCCTACGAGCAGTACTTC	CASSGISYEQYF
TRBV10-3	.	few	TRBJ1-5	TGTGCCACCGTCGGGGTGGAGGGCAATCAGCCCCAGCATTTT	CATVGVEGNQPQHF
TRBV11-2	TRBD1	.	TRBJ2-5	TGTGCCAGCAGCCGCGGGACAGGGGTTAAAGAGACCCAGTACTTC	CASSRGTGVKETQYF
TRBV5-1	.	.	TRBJ2-3	TGCGCCAGCAGACGGACGCTATCTAGCACAGATACGCAGTATTTT	CASRRTLSSTDTQYF
TRBV7-2	.	.	TRBJ1-1	TGTGCCAGCAGCTTATTAAACGTCCAGGGGAACACTGAAGCTTTCTTT	CASSLLNVQGNTEAFF
TRBV20-1	.	few	TRBJ2-4	TGCAGTGCTTCGCAGACAAACATTCAGTACTTC	CSASQTNIQYF
TRBV6-5	.	many	TRBJ1-1	TGTGCCAGCAGTCTACATACCTCGGACGCCGTTGAAGCTTTCTTT	CASSLHTSDAVEAFF